Listed below are T cell receptor beta chains from one sample, sequenced in a study of blood T cells in healthy people across ages. TCRdb reanalysed the 5' RACE reads using MiXCR and keeps one entry per CDR3 protein. The table includes approximately 900,000 distinct CDR3 sequences, 25% to 35% detected once. This sample also appeared in a second study, on T cells of mothers and their children.

Sequences were obtained from blood. The receptors derive from a woman aged 40 to 50 in good health. Each CDR3 is given with its conserved first and last residue. D genes are given only for firm matches. Not all rows give a size; the values are once, few, many and, for expanded clones, a class.

clone_size	v_call	j_call	d_call	cdr3_aa	cdr3_nt
few	TRBV12-3/TRBV12-4	TRBJ1-2	-	CASSRLSGSYGYTF	TGTGCCAGCAGCCGTCTGTCTGGGAGCTATGGCTACACCTTC
many	TRBV6-5	TRBJ2-5	-	CASSNAQVQETQYF	TGTGCCAGCAGTAACGCACAGGTCCAAGAGACCCAGTACTTC
many	TRBV24-1	TRBJ1-2	-	CATSDSQINYGYTF	TGTGCCACCAGTGATTCACAGATTAACTATGGCTACACCTTC
-	TRBV12-3/TRBV12-4	TRBJ2-3	TRBD1	CASRTGQLTDTQYF	TGTGCCAGTCGGACAGGGCAACTCACAGATACGCAGTATTTT
many	TRBV4-1	TRBJ2-1	TRBD1	CASSHRDRGHEQFF	TGCGCCAGCAGCCACCGGGACAGGGGGCATGAGCAGTTCTTC
few	TRBV5-1	TRBJ2-4	-	CASSTDTTTGRNIQYF	TGCGCCAGCAGCACCGATACCACTACAGGGAGAAACATTCAGTACTTC
many	TRBV27	TRBJ2-7	-	CASSLALGNEQYF	TGTGCCAGCAGTTTAGCTCTGGGGAACGAGCAGTACTTC
many	TRBV20-1	TRBJ2-3	-	CSARVRGDTQYF	TGCAGTGCTAGAGTCAGGGGAGATACGCAGTATTTT
-	TRBV5-8	TRBJ2-5	-	CASSFAHTPGKTQYF	TGTGCCAGCAGCTTCGCGCATACCCCCGGGAAGACCCAGTACTTC
-	TRBV14	TRBJ2-5	-	CASSQGGVAYQETQYF	TGTGCCAGCAGCCAAGGCGGGGTGGCGTACCAAGAGACCCAGTACTTC
-	TRBV4-3	TRBJ1-6	TRBD1	CASSQDRAYNSPLHF	TGCGCCAGCAGCCAGGACAGGGCTTATAATTCACCCCTCCACTTT
-	TRBV29-1	TRBJ1-5	-	CSVDGGTAQHF	TGCAGCGTTGATGGAGGAACAGCCCAGCATTTT
-	TRBV6-5	TRBJ2-1	TRBD2	CASGVRGEYNEQFF	TGTGCCAGCGGAGTGCGGGGGGAATACAATGAGCAGTTCTTC